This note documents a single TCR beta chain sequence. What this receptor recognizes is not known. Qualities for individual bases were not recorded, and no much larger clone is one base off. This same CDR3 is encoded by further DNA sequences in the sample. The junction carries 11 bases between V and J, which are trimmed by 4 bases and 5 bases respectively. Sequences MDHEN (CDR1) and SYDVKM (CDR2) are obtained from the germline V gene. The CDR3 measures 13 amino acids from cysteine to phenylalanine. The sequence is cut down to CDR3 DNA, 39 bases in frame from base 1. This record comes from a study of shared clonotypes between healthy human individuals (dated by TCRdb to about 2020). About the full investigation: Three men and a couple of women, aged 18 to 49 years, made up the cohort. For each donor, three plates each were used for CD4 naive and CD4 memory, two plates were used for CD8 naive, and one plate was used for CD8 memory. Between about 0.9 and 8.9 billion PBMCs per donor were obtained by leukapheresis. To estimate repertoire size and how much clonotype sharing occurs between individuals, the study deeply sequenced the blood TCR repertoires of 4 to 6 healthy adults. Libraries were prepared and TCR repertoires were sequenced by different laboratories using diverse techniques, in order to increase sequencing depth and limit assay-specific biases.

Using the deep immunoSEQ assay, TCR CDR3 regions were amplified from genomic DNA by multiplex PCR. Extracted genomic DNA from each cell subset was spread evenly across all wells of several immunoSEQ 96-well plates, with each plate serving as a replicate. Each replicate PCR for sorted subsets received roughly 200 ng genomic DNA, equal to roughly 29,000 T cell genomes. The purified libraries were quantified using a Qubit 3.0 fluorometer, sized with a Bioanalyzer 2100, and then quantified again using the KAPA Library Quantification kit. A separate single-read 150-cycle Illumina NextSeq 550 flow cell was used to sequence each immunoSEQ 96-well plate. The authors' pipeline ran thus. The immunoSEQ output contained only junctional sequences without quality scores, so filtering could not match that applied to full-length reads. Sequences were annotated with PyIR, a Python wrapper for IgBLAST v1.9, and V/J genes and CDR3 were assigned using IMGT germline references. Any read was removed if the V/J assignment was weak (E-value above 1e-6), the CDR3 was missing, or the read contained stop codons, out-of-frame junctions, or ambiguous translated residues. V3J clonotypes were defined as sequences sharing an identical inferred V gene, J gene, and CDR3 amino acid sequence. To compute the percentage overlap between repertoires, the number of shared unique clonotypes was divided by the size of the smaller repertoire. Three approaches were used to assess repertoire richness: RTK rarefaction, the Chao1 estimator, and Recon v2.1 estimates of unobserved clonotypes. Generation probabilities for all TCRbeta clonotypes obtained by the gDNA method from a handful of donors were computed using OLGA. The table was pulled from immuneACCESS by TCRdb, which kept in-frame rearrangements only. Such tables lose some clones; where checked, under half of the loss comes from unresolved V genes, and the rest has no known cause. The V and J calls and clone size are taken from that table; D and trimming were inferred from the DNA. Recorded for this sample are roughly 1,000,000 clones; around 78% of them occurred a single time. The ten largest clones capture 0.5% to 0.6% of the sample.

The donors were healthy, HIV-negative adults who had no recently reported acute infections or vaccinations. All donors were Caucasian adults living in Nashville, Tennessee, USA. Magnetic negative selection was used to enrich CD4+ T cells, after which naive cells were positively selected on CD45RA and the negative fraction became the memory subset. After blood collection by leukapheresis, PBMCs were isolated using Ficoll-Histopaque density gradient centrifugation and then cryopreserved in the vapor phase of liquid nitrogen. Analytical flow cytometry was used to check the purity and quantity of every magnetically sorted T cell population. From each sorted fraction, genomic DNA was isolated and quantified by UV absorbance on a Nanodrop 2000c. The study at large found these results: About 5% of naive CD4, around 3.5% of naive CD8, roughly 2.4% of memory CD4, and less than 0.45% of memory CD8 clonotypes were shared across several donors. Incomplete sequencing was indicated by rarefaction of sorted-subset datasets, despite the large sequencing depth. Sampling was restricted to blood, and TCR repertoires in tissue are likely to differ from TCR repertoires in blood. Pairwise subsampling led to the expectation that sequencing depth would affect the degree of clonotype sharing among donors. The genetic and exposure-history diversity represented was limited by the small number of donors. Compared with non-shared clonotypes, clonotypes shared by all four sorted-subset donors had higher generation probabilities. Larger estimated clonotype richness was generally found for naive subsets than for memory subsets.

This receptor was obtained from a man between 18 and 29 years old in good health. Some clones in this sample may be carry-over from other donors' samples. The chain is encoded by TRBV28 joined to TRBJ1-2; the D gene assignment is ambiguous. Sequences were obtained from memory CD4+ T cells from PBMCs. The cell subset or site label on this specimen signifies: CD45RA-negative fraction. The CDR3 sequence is CASSSADGYGYTF. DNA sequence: TGTGCCAGCAGTTCCGCGGACGGTTATGGCTACACCTTC.